What follows are 20 T cell receptor beta chains derived from one specimen sequenced in a study of Ad26.COV2.S vaccination and SARS-CoV-2 variants. As to treatment: roughly 18 received Ad26.COV2.S at low or high dose, single or two shots; about 5 received placebo; per-sample allocation not given. Sampling happened 63 days after the first vaccine or placebo injection. Clones were read by immunoSEQ multiplex PCR, and TCRdb kept only the in-frame ones, dropping some. The repertoire consists of about 680,000 clones, with around 90% occurring once and the leading ten covering approximately 1.5%. The sample in question was peripheral blood, obtained in a trial of Ad26.COV2.S vaccine versus placebo. All receptors come from a person aged 18 to 59 who received the Ad26.COV2.S COVID-19 vaccine or a placebo.

This clone was counted a single time. This chain uses TRBV14 with TRBJ2-5; 7 bases line up with TRBD1. Unmatched junction bases numbered 6, after V lost 1 base and J lost 4 bases. Germline values: CDR1 SGHDN, CDR2 FVKESK. This CDR3 region has 15 residues. The CDR3 is CASSQGTGSGETQYF. The CDR3 coding sequence is TGTGCCAGCAGCCAAGGGACAGGCTCCGGAGAGACCCAGTACTTC.

J is TRBJ1-6 and V is TRBV18; possible D gene TRBD1, 5 bases. CDR1 is KGHSH, CDR2 LQKENI, per germline. This CDR3 contains 15 residues. V was pared by 3 bases and J by 8 bases, with 14 bases between. This CDR3 is CASSPLRGGDSPLHF. The CDR3 DNA is TGTGCCAGCTCACCCCTGAGGGGAGGGGATTCACCCCTCCACTTT.

The chain couples TRBV11-2 to TRBJ2-7; possible D gene TRBD2, 6 bases. The CDR3 has 15 amino acids. V was clipped by 5 bases and J by 8 bases, with 22 bases between them. Germline loops: CDR1 SGHAT, CDR2 FQNNGV. The CDR3 here is CASSLTGGTLTKQYF. DNA of the CDR3: TGTGCCAGCAGCCTAACCGGCGGGACGTTAACGAAGCAGTACTTC.

The V and J genes are TRBV7-2 and TRBJ2-3, with 8 positions matching TRBD1. This CDR3 has 17 amino acids. The germline V gene has CDR1 SGHTA and CDR2 FQGNSA. Unmatched junction bases numbered 9, after V lost 2 bases and J lost 2 bases. The CDR3 DNA is TGTGCCAGCAGCTTAATCGGGACAGGACATACCACAGATACGCAGTATTTT. Translating it yields CASSLIGTGHTTDTQYF.

The rearrangement joins TRBV5-1 to TRBJ2-2; possibly TRBD2 for D (6 bases). This CDR3 is built from 15 residues. V was pared by 7 bases and J by 6 bases, with 19 bases between. The germline V gene encodes CDR1 SGHRS and CDR2 YFSETQ. CDR3 coding DNA: TGCGCCAGCTACGACGGGGGAAGTGGTCCCGGGGAGCTGTTTTTT. Amino acids: CASYDGGSGPGELFF. The full variable domain, completed using reference TRBV5-1 and TRBJ2-2, is KAGVTQTPRYLIKTRGQQVTLSCSPISGHRSVSWYQQTPGQGLQFLFEYFSETQRNKGNFPGRFSGRQFSNSRSEMNVSTLELGDSALYLCASYDGGSGPGELFFGEGSRLTVL.

V and J are TRBV19 and TRBJ1-5; D not certain. The V and J ends lost 3 bases and 4 bases respectively, with 13 bases between them. Germline CDR1 and CDR2: LNHDA and SQIVND (reference sequence). This CDR3 region has 15 residues. CDR3 nucleotide sequence: TGTGCCAGTAGTATGCGGGCAGGTTATAATCAGCCCCAGCATTTT. It codes for CASSMRAGYNQPQHF.

The V call is TRBV4-2, the J call TRBJ1-2; 9 nucleotides align to TRBD1. The CDR3 loop spans 16 amino acids. With 0 bases clipped from V and 5 bases from J, the junction kept 7 bases outside the gene matches. Germline loops: CDR1 LGHNA, CDR2 YNFKEQ. The chain's CDR3 is CASSQDKGTGQYGYTF. CDR3 DNA sequence: TGTGCCAGCAGCCAAGATAAGGGGACAGGGCAGTATGGCTACACCTTC.

The chain links TRBV27 to TRBJ2-6; 7 positions match TRBD1. The trim removed 4 bases at V and 5 bases at J, leaving 8 bases unmatched. CDR1 is MNHEY and CDR2 is SMNVEV in the germline V gene (reference sequence). The CDR3 is made up of 16 amino acids. DNA of the CDR3: TGTGCCAGCAGTTCCACAGGGGTGGGGCGGGCCAACGTCCTGACTTTC. This encodes CASSSTGVGRANVLTF.

This chain links TRBV6-5 with TRBJ2-7; 9 bases match TRBD1. CDR1 MNHEY and CDR2 SVGAGI come from the germline V gene. J was trimmed by 0 bases and V by 6 bases; bases with no gene match: 6. The CDR3 is made up of 15 amino acids. The chain's CDR3 is CASRPGQGLSYEQYF. In DNA form, the CDR3 reads TGTGCCAGCAGGCCCGGACAGGGGCTCTCCTACGAGCAGTACTTC.

The chain links TRBV7-2 to TRBJ2-7; 13 bases are shared with TRBD2. After removal of 5 bases from V and 7 bases from J, the junction contained 8 bases not matched to a gene. CDR1 is SGHTA, CDR2 FQGNSA, per germline. CDR3 length equals 15 residues. The CDR3 nucleotides are TGTGCCAGCAGCCAAGGGACTAGCGGGGCCTGGGAGCAGTACTTC. Amino acid sequence: CASSQGTSGAWEQYF.

The rearrangement joins TRBV19 to TRBJ1-5; 9 positions match TRBD1. Trimming removed 4 bases from V and 7 bases from J; junction bases left unmatched: 8. This CDR3 contains 15 residues. Germline V gene sequence: CDR1 LNHDA, CDR2 SQIVND (reference sequence). The CDR3 coding sequence is TGTGCCAGTAGTAGCTTCGGGACAGGGAACCAGCCCCAGCATTTT. Amino acid sequence: CASSSFGTGNQPQHF.

The chain joins TRBV4-2 to TRBJ2-2, with D unclear. Germline V gives CDR1 LGHNA, CDR2 YNFKEQ. Trimming shortened V by 5 bases and J by 0 bases, and 10 bases separated the two germline ends. The CDR3 runs to 15 residues. As DNA, the CDR3 is TGTGCCAGCAGCTCTAAGGGATCGAACACCGGGGAGCTGTTTTTT. This gives the protein CASSSKGSNTGELFF.

Only a few counts were recorded for this clone. The chain combines TRBV25-1 with TRBJ2-2; tentative D call: TRBD1 (6 bases). Germline V gene data show CDR1 as MGHDK and CDR2 as SYGVNS. This CDR3 has 18 amino acids. V was cut by 2 bases and J by 0 bases, with 16 bases left in between. In DNA form, the CDR3 reads TGTGCCAGCAGTGAAGGGCGAGGACAGAACTCGAACACCGGGGAGCTGTTTTTT. Protein product: CASSEGRGQNSNTGELFF.

The chain has TRBV9 and TRBJ2-2; tentative D call: TRBD2 (5 bases). V was clipped by 0 bases and J by 7 bases, with 13 bases between them. CDR1 and CDR2 (germline): SGDLS, YYNGEE. There are 15 residues in the CDR3. CDR3 sequence reads: CASSVVAGEGGELFF. In DNA form, the CDR3 reads TGTGCCAGCAGCGTAGTGGCAGGCGAGGGCGGGGAGCTGTTTTTT.

The chain has TRBV27 and TRBJ2-7; TRBD1 matches at 8 bases. This CDR3 has 13 amino acids. Germline CDR1 MNHEY, CDR2 SMNVEV (reference sequence). With V trimmed by 6 bases and J by 2 bases, 3 bases remained unmatched. Here the CDR3 DNA reads TGTGCCAGCAGCGAGGGACAGGCCTACGAGCAGTACTTC. Translated, it gives CASSEGQAYEQYF.

This clone was seen a single time. The chain joins TRBV3-1 (or the pseudogene TRBV3-2) to TRBJ2-1; unclear D gene. CDR1 LGHDT and CDR2 YNNKEL come from the germline V gene (reference sequence). CDR3 length: 15 residues. Trimming removed 0 bases at V and 3 bases at J, with 9 bases between. CDR3: CASSQDSSVYNEQFF. The CDR3 DNA is TGTGCCAGCAGCCAAGACTCGAGCGTCTACAATGAGCAGTTCTTC.

Concerning this clone: Other nucleotide sequences from this sample produce the same CDR3. The chain links TRBV6-5 to TRBJ1-5, with D perhaps TRBD1 (5 bases). Between the trimmed V and J ends, which lost 0 bases and 4 bases, there was a span of 7 bases. The CDR3 runs 14 residues. CDR1 is MNHEY and CDR2 is SVGAGI in the germline V gene. This CDR3 reads CASSYSGVNQPQHF. Written as DNA, the CDR3 is TGTGCCAGCAGTTACTCGGGGGTAAATCAGCCCCAGCATTTT.

V and J are TRBV29-1 and TRBJ2-3, with a tentative D call TRBD1 (5 bases). The CDR3 totals 15 residues. The germline gives CDR1 SQVTM, CDR2 ANQGSEA. Trimming removed 5 bases from V and 4 bases from J, with 19 bases in between. The CDR3 coding sequence is TGCAGCGTTTCTCGGTCGTCAGGGCCCTCAGATACGCAGTATTTT. Its protein product is CSVSRSSGPSDTQYF.

The chain recombines TRBV7-6 with TRBJ2-7; D uncertain. There are 13 residues in the CDR3. The V end lost 0 bases, the J end lost 3 bases, and 6 bases lay between the germline ends. Germline V gene data show CDR1 as SGHVS and CDR2 as FNYEAQ. The CDR3 here is CASSLASSYEQYF. DNA of the CDR3: TGTGCCAGCAGCTTAGCGTCGAGCTACGAGCAGTACTTC.

This clone has only one observation. The V and J genes are TRBV2 and TRBJ1-2; possibly TRBD1 for D (5 bases). V was clipped by 4 bases and J by 5 bases, with 11 bases between them. The germline V gene encodes CDR1 SNHLY and CDR2 FYNNEI. This CDR3 spans 13 amino acids. Here the CDR3 DNA reads TGTGCCAGCAGTGGGGGGGAGGGATATGGCTACACCTTC. Translation gives CASSGGEGYGYTF.